This entry lists 18 T cell receptor beta chains sequenced from one sample in a study of cytomegalovirus exposure and HLA in healthy donors. The PCR made use of 60 Vbeta and 13 Jbeta primers. Data came from immunoSEQ multiplex PCR; TCRdb stores just in-frame clones and leaves some out. The sample records 180,000 or so clones, about four fifths being singletons. Sequencing was done on a sample of PBMCs. The receptors stem from a woman younger than 30 in good health and CMV-seronegative.

V usage is TRBV30 and J usage is TRBJ2-1; 8 bases agree with TRBD1. In germline, CDR1 is GTSNPN, CDR2 SVGIG (reference sequence). This CDR3 region has 14 residues. The J segment lost 7 bases and the V segment lost 0 bases, leaving 5 bases of the junction unmatched. CDR3 sequence: CAWSVRRDRNEQFF. The CDR3 DNA reads TGTGCCTGGAGTGTACGTAGGGACAGGAATGAGCAGTTCTTC.

V usage is TRBV4-1 and J usage is TRBJ1-1; D is perhaps TRBD1 (5 bases). Trimming left V 1 base short and J 1 base short, with 7 bases between. Germline V gene lookup returns CDR1 MGHRA and CDR2 YSYEKL. This CDR3 has 14 amino acids. CDR3 nucleotide sequence: TGCGCCAGCAGCCAAGCACAGGCGAACACTGAAGCTTTCTTT. It specifies CASSQAQANTEAFF.

The chain joins TRBV28 to TRBJ2-1; 7 bases line up with TRBD2. The germline CDR1 and CDR2 sequences are MDHEN and SYDVKM. The CDR3 sequence is 17 residues long. Trimming cost V 5 bases and J 6 bases; bases outside gene matches: 16. The CDR3 nucleotides read TGTGCCAGCAGTATCTACCCACAGCGGGATAGGGGCAATGAGCAGTTCTTC. Translating it yields CASSIYPQRDRGNEQFF.

The count of this clone is one. The chain couples TRBV19 to TRBJ2-5; 10 bases are shared with TRBD2. This CDR3 spans 15 amino acids. The germline V gene has CDR1 LNHDA and CDR2 SQIVND (reference sequence). Unmatched junction bases numbered 8, after V lost 5 bases and J lost 5 bases. The CDR3 sequence: CASSFRLAGWETQYF. CDR3 sequence (DNA): TGTGCCAGTAGTTTCCGACTAGCGGGTTGGGAGACCCAGTACTTC. The whole variable domain, remainder taken from reference TRBV19 and TRBJ2-5, is DGGITQSPKYLFRKEGQNVTLSCEQNLNHDAMYWYRQDPGQGLRLIYYSQIVNDFQKGDIAEGYSVSREKKESFPLTVTSAQKNPTAFYLCASSFRLAGWETQYFGPGTRLLVL.

With respect to this clone: Relative to the germline gene, one junction end is altered; a read error may explain this. The chain employs TRBV7-7 and TRBJ2-7, with TRBD2 as a possible D gene (6 bases). This CDR3 has 14 amino acids. Germline V gene sequence: CDR1 SSHAT, CDR2 FNYEAQ (reference sequence). The CDR3 region has the DNA TGTGCTAGCAGCTCCTCACTGGGGGGTCACGAGCAGTACTTC. This gives the protein CASSSSLGGHEQYF.

V and J are TRBV6-5 and TRBJ2-1, with 10 positions matching TRBD1. The junction had 5 bases not matched to a gene; V was cut back by 0 bases and J by 9 bases. The CDR3 sequence is 15 residues long. Germline values: CDR1 MNHEY, CDR2 SVGAGI. The CDR3 region is CASSYSGTGVREQFF. The DNA for the CDR3 is TGTGCCAGCAGTTACTCCGGGACAGGGGTACGTGAGCAGTTCTTC.

The chain uses TRBV5-6 and TRBJ1-1; 9 bases align to TRBD1. V dropped 3 bases and J dropped 6; count of bases not matched to a gene: 9. CDR3 length equals 15 residues. Per germline, CDR1 SGHDT and CDR2 YYEEEE. CDR3: CASSSGTGMGPEAFF. The CDR3, as DNA: TGTGCCAGCAGCTCCGGGACAGGGATGGGCCCTGAAGCTTTCTTT.

The CDR3 spells CAISLSGRSLSANEQFF. In DNA, the CDR3 is TGTGCCATCAGTCTTAGCGGGAGGAGTCTTTCGGCGAATGAGCAGTTCTTC. V gene TRBV10-3 combines with J gene TRBJ2-1; TRBD2 aligns across 10 bases. This CDR3 spans 17 amino acids. CDR1 ENHRY and CDR2 SYGVKD come from the germline V gene. Trimming at V came to 5 bases and at J to 7 bases, leaving 14 bases not matched to a gene.

In its sample, this clone was seen once. The rearrangement uses TRBV5-6 and TRBJ1-1; 7 nucleotides agree with TRBD1. The germline CDR1 and CDR2 sequences are SGHDT and YYEEEE. This CDR3 has 16 residues. V was clipped by 4 bases and J by 6 bases; unmatched bases: 15. CDR3 protein: CASSPLHLDRTAEAFF. CDR3 DNA: TGTGCCAGCAGCCCCCTTCATTTGGACAGGACGGCTGAAGCTTTCTTT.

The V and J genes are TRBV29-1 and TRBJ2-1; 14 nucleotides align to TRBD2. Germline loops: CDR1 SQVTM, CDR2 ANQGSEA. This CDR3 contains 13 residues. After removal of 4 bases from V and 9 bases from J, the junction contained 2 bases not matched to a gene. As DNA, the CDR3 is TGCAGCGTTGGGACTAGCGGGAGGAGTGAGCAGTTCTTC. Translating it yields CSVGTSGRSEQFF.

This sequence joins TRBV10-3 and TRBJ2-7, with D perhaps TRBD2 (5 bases). This CDR3 spans 17 amino acids. The germline gives CDR1 ENHRY, CDR2 SYGVKD. The V and J ends lost 2 bases and 3 bases respectively, with 20 bases between them. In nucleotides, the CDR3 is TGTGCCATCAGTGAGCTCGCTGGATCAGCGGTGAACTACGAGCAGTACTTC. It is translated as CAISELAGSAVNYEQYF.

The genes are TRBV6-1 and TRBJ2-1; TRBD1 is a possible D gene (7 bases). The V gene lost 7 bases and the J gene lost 11 bases, with 24 bases spanning the gap. In germline, CDR1 is MNHNS, CDR2 SASEGT. This CDR3 comprises 15 residues. CDR3 loop: CASTLLAGTEEKQFF. For the CDR3, the DNA is TGTGCCAGCACTCTACTAGCCGGGACAGAGGAGAAGCAGTTCTTC.

J is TRBJ2-7 and V is TRBV5-1; tentative D call: TRBD1 (7 bases). The germline gives CDR1 SGHRS, CDR2 YFSETQ. The V end lost 4 bases, the J end lost 5 bases, and 19 bases lay between the germline ends. The CDR3 covers 15 residues. The CDR3 region has the DNA TGCGCCAGCAGCCTGGGGTGGGGCAGGGGGGACGAGCAGTACTTC. It translates to CASSLGWGRGDEQYF.

The gene calls are TRBV6-5 and TRBJ2-1; 7 bases fit TRBD2. Per germline, CDR1 MNHEY and CDR2 SVGAGI. The CDR3 is 14 amino acids. J lost 7 bases, V lost 5 bases, and 8 bases had no gene match. The DNA of the CDR3 is TGTGCCAGCAGTCCCGGGACTACCTTAAATGAGCAGTTCTTC. Protein sequence: CASSPGTTLNEQFF.

This chain joins TRBV9 and TRBJ1-1; weak D call: TRBD1 (6 bases). The CDR3 is made up of 12 amino acids. Germline V gene data show CDR1 as SGDLS and CDR2 as YYNGEE. Trimming shortened V by 4 bases and J by 5 bases, and 9 bases separated the two germline ends. CDR3 region: CASSPDRTEAFF. CDR3 nucleotide sequence: TGTGCCAGCAGCCCCGACAGGACTGAAGCTTTCTTT.

The rearrangement links TRBV7-8 to TRBJ2-3, with 10 bases matching TRBD1. CDR1 is SGHVS and CDR2 is FQNEAQ in the germline V gene. J gave up 7 bases and V 2 bases, and 12 bases lay outside the gene matches. There are 17 residues in the CDR3. CDR3: CASSLRPGTGDGNTQYF. The CDR3 DNA sequence: TGTGCCAGCAGCTTAAGGCCCGGGACAGGGGATGGAAATACGCAGTATTTT. The full variable domain, completed using reference TRBV7-8 and TRBJ2-3, is GAGVSQSPRYKVAKRGQDVALRCDPISGHVSLFWYQQALGQGPEFLTYFQNEAQLDKSGLPSDRFFAERPEGSVSTLKIQRTQQEDSAVYLCASSLRPGTGDGNTQYFGPGTRLTVL.

This clone was recorded only once. J is TRBJ2-1 and V is TRBV6-1; D call uncertain. V was shortened by 4 bases and J by 6 bases, with 10 bases between the two germline ends. In germline, CDR1 is MNHNS, CDR2 SASEGT. There are 13 residues in the CDR3. For the CDR3, the DNA is TGTGCCAGCAGTGCTCCCTTTCTCAATGAGCAGTTCTTC. Translated, it gives CASSAPFLNEQFF.

This clone occurred once. The chain couples TRBV27 to TRBJ2-2; weak D call: TRBD2 (5 bases). Germline V lookup: CDR1 MNHEY, CDR2 SMNVEV (reference sequence). The CDR3 consists of 14 residues. V was clipped by 5 bases and J by 5 bases, with 12 bases between them. The CDR3 nucleotides are TGTGCCAGCAGTGTCTATCGGGATACCGGGGAGCTGTTTTTT. Its protein product is CASSVYRDTGELFF.